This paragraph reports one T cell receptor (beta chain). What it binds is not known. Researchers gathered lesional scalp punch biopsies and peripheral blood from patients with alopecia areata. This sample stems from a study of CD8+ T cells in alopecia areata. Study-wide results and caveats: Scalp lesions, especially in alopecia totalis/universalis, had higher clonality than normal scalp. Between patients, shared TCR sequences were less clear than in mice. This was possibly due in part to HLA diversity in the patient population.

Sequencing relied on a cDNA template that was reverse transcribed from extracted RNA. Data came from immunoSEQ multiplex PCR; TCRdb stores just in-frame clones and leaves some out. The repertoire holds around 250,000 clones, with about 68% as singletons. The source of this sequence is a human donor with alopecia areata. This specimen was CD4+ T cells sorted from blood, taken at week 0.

This CDR3 is CASSEEASGGYEQYF. CDR3 nucleotide sequence: TGTGCCAGCAGTGAAGAGGCTAGCGGGGGCTACGAGCAGTACTTC. The chain joins TRBV2 to TRBJ2-7, with TRBD2 matching over 10 bases. CDR3 length: 15 amino acids. V lost 1 base to trimming and J lost 3 bases; unmatched junction nucleotides: 3. Germline-derived CDR1 and CDR2 are SNHLY and FYNNEI.